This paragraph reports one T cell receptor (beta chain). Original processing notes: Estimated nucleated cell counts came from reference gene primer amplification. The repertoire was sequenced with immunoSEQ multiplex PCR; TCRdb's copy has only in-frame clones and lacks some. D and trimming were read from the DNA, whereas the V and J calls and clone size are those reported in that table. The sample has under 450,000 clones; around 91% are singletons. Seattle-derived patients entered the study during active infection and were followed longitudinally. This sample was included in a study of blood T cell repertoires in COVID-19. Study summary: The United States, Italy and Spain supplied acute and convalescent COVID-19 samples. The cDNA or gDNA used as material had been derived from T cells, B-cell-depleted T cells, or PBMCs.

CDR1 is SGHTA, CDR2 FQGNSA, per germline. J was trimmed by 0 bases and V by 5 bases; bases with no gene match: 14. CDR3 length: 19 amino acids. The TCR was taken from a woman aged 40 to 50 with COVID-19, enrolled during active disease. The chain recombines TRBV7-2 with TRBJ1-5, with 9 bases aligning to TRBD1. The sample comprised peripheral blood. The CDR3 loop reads CASSVSGTGMGGSNQPQHF. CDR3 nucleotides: TGTGCCAGCAGCGTGTCCGGGACAGGGATGGGCGGTAGCAATCAGCCCCAGCATTTT.